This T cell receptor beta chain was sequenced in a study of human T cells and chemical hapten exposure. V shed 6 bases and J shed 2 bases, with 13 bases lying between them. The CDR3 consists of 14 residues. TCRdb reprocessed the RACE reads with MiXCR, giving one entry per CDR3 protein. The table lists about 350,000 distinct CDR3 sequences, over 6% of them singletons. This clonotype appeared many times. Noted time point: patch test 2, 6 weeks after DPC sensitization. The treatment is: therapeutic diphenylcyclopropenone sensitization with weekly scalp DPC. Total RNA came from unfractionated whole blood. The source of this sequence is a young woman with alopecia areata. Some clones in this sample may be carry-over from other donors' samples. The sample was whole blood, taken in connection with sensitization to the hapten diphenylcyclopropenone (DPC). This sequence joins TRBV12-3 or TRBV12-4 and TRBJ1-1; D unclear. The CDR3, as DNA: TGTGCCAGCAGGTTAAGGGAGTTTAACACTGAAGCTTTCTTT. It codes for CASRLREFNTEAFF.